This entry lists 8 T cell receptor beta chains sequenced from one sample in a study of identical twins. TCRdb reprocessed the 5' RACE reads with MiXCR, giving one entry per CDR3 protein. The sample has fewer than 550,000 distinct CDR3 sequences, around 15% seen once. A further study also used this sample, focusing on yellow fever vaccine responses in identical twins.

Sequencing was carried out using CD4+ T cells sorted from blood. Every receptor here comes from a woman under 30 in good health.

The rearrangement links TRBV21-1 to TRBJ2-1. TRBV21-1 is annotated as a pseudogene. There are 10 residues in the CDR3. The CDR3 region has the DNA TGTGCCAGCAGCAAGGATGAGCAGTTCTTC. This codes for CASSKDEQFF.

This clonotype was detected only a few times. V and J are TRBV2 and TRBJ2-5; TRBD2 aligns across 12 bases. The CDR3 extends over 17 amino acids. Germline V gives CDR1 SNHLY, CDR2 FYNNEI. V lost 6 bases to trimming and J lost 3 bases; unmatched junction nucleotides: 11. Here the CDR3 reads CASSHTLLAGGEETQYF. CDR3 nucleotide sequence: TGTGCCAGCAGCCACACCCTCCTAGCGGGGGGGGAAGAGACCCAGTACTTC.

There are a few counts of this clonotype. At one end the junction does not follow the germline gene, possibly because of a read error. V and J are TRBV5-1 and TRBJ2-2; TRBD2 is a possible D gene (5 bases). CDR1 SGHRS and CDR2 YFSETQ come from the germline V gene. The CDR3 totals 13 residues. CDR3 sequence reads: CASSSGSTGELFF. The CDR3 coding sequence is TGTGCCAGCAGTTCGGGAAGCACCGGGGAGCTGTTTTTT.

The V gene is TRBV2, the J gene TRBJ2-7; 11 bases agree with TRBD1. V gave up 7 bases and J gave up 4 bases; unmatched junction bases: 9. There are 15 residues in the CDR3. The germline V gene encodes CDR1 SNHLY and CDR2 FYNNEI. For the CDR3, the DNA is TGTGCCAGCACTACCGGGACAGGGGGGGTATACGAGCAGTACGTC. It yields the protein CASTTGTGGVYEQYV.

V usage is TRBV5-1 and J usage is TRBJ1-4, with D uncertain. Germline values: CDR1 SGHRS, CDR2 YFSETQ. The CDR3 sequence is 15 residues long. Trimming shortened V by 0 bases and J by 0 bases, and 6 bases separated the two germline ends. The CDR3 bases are TGCGCCAGCAGCTTGGACAGCCCAACTAATGAAAAACTGTTTTTT. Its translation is CASSLDSPTNEKLFF.

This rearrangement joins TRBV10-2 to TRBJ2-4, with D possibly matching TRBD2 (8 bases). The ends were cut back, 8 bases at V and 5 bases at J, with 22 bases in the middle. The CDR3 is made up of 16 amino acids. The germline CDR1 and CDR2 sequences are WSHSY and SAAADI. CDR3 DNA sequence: TGCGCCAGCGGAGGAAAGCGGGAGAGGGGGCAAAACATTCAGTACTTC. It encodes CASGGKRERGQNIQYF.

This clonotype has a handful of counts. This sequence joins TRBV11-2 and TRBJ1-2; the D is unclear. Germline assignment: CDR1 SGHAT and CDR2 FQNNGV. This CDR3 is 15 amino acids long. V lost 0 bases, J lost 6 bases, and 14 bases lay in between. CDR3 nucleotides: TGTGCCAGCAGCTTAGAGGCCAGCTTGGCTCATGGCTACACCTTC. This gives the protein CASSLEASLAHGYTF.

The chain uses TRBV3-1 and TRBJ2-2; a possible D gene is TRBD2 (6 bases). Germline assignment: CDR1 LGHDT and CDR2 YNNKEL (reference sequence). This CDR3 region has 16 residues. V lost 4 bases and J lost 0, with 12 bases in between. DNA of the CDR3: TGTGCCAGCAGCCGTGACGGGAGCTCGAACACCGGGGAGCTGTTTTTT. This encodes CASSRDGSSNTGELFF.